The 11 T cell receptor beta chains below all came from one sample that was sequenced in a study of blood T cells in healthy people across ages (dated by TCRdb to between 2015 and 2017). Library creation used 5' RACE. Sequencing instrument: Illumina HiSeq 2500. A second roughly 7 to 12 cycle PCR used a sample-barcoded 5' primer and a J-beta primer mix. TCRdb trimmed the raw reads at Q25, called clones with MiXCR and kept productive beta chains. Every CDR3 protein is listed once, alongside the most common genes and DNA of its rows. Across this sample there are about 1.4 million distinct CDR3 sequences, with around 55% seen only once. Together, the top ten hold 6.5% to 8.5% of the sample. Sequencing used blood. These receptors originate from a man aged 18-30 years in good health.

For the CDR3, the DNA is TGTGCCAGCAGTTTAAAGGGGAGGAGCTCCTACGAGCAGTACTTC. Encoded protein: CASSLKGRSSYEQYF. This chain uses TRBV27 with TRBJ2-7, with D perhaps matching TRBD2 (6 bases). This CDR3 region has 15 residues. Germline assignment: CDR1 MNHEY and CDR2 SMNVEV (reference sequence). Trimming removed 2 bases from V and 0 bases from J, with 11 bases in between.

The chain uses TRBV4-1 and TRBJ1-4; maybe TRBD1 (5 bases). The CDR3 extends over 15 amino acids. Trimming left V 4 bases short and J 3 bases short, with 12 bases between. Germline V gene data show CDR1 as MGHRA and CDR2 as YSYEKL. In DNA form, the CDR3 reads TGCGCCAGCAGCCCTCCGGGACTTTCTAATGAAAAACTGTTTTTT. Encoded protein: CASSPPGLSNEKLFF.

V is TRBV11-2 and J is TRBJ2-6; 7 nucleotides align to TRBD1. V lost 4 bases, J lost 1 base, and 10 bases stayed unmatched. Germline V gives CDR1 SGHAT, CDR2 FQNNGV. CDR3 length: 18 amino acids. CDR3 residues: CASSSRWDSLSGANVLTF. CDR3 nucleotides: TGTGCCAGCAGCTCGCGATGGGACAGTCTGTCTGGGGCCAACGTCCTGACTTTC. The full variable domain, its missing parts supplied by reference TRBV11-2 and TRBJ2-6, is EAGVAQSPRYKIIEKRQSVAFWCNPISGHATLYWYQQILGQGPKLLIQFQNNGVVDDSQLPKDRFSAERLKGVDSTLKIQPAKLEDSAVYLCASSSRWDSLSGANVLTFGAGSRLTVL.

This rearrangement joins TRBV20-1 to TRBJ2-3, with TRBD2 identical over 12 bases. Unmatched junction bases numbered 6, after V lost 8 bases and J lost 6 bases. Germline CDR1 DFQATT, CDR2 SNEGSKA (reference sequence). The CDR3 covers 13 residues. The CDR3 sequence is CSLTSGGSDTQYF. In nucleotides, the CDR3 is TGCAGTCTAACTAGCGGGGGGTCGGATACGCAGTATTTT.

The chain recombines TRBV18 with TRBJ2-1; 8 bases fit TRBD1. The length of the CDR3 is 17 residues. The germline V gene encodes CDR1 KGHSH and CDR2 LQKENI. Unmatched junction bases numbered 6, after V lost 0 bases and J lost 2 bases. The CDR3 nucleotides are TGTGCCAGCTCACCACCGACGGACAGGGACCCCTACAATGAGCAGTTCTTC. Protein: CASSPPTDRDPYNEQFF.

For the CDR3, the DNA is TGTGCCAGCAGTGCACGGCCAAACTATGGCTACACCTTC. This translates into CASSARPNYGYTF. This chain links TRBV12-3 or TRBV12-4 with TRBJ1-2; D is unclear. This CDR3 contains 13 residues. V lost 5 bases to trimming and J lost 2 bases, with 9 bases between them.

In DNA, the CDR3 is TGTGCCACCAGCAGCCCGGACAGTGGGGAAGAGACCCAGTACTTC. It specifies CATSSPDSGEETQYF. The gene calls are TRBV15 and TRBJ2-5, with a weak D call TRBD1 (6 bases). Trimming left V 3 bases short and J 3 bases short, with 14 bases between. CDR3 length: 15 residues. Germline loops: CDR1 LNHNV, CDR2 YYDKDF (reference sequence).

The chain recombines TRBV6-6 with TRBJ2-3, with D uncertain. Germline V gene sequence: CDR1 MNHNY, CDR2 SVGAGI (reference sequence). V was shortened by 6 bases and J by 6 bases, with 22 bases between the two germline ends. This CDR3 has 16 residues. CDR3 amino acids: CASSLSARLSFDTQYF. The CDR3 nucleotides are TGTGCCAGCAGCCTCAGCGCCAGGCTGAGTTTCGATACGCAGTATTTT.

This clonotype has a handful of counts. The chain carries TRBV11-2 and TRBJ2-7, with 8 bases lining up with TRBD2. The V gene end was trimmed by 2 bases and the J gene end by 3 bases; junction bases not matched to a gene: 15. Germline V gene sequence: CDR1 SGHAT, CDR2 FQNNGV. The CDR3 has 18 amino acids. The CDR3: CASSLTSLLWREVYEQYF. CDR3 DNA sequence: TGTGCCAGCAGCTTAACCTCACTTTTATGGCGGGAGGTCTACGAGCAGTACTTC. Drawing the rest from reference TRBV11-2 and TRBJ2-7, the complete variable domain is EAGVAQSPRYKIIEKRQSVAFWCNPISGHATLYWYQQILGQGPKLLIQFQNNGVVDDSQLPKDRFSAERLKGVDSTLKIQPAKLEDSAVYLCASSLTSLLWREVYEQYFGPGTRLTVT.

The CDR3 DNA sequence: TGTGCCAGCAGTCGTCAGGGGGGCCAATGGGATACGCAGTATTTT. Translated, it gives CASSRQGGQWDTQYF. The V and J genes are TRBV12-3 or TRBV12-4 and TRBJ2-3; D possibly corresponds to TRBD1 (7 bases). This CDR3 region has 15 residues. The V end was cut by 5 bases, the J end by 6 bases, with 18 bases between.

The rearrangement joins TRBV6-6 to TRBJ2-3, with TRBD1 as a possible D gene (6 bases). The CDR3 spans 17 residues. With 6 bases removed from V and 0 bases from J, the gap between germline ends came to 19 bases. Looked up from germline, CDR1 is MNHNY and CDR2 is SVGAGI (reference sequence). The DNA of the CDR3 is TGTGCCAGCAGACTACTATCAGGGGCCGTTAGCACAGATACGCAGTATTTT. Its translation is CASRLLSGAVSTDTQYF.